The text below deals with one TCR beta chain. These data come from a study of blood T cell repertoires in COVID-19. On the study more broadly: The United States, Italy and Spain were the sources of the acute and convalescent COVID-19 samples.

The assay was immunoSEQ multiplex PCR, and TCRdb's table has in-frame clones only and misses some. The table records tens of thousands of clones, around three quarters of them present only once. After removal of 5 bases from V and 0 bases from J, the junction contained 11 bases not matched to a gene. The CDR3 runs 18 residues. Germline loops: CDR1 LNHDA, CDR2 SQIVND (reference sequence). This sequence was found in a woman aged 80 or over with acute or convalescent COVID-19. Sequencing was performed on peripheral blood. This chain connects TRBV19 to TRBJ1-5, with 9 bases fitting TRBD1. As DNA, the CDR3 is TGTGCCAGTAGTTCCCCTCCCGGGACAGGGAATAGCAATCAGCCCCAGCATTTT. This sequence encodes CASSSPPGTGNSNQPQHF.